This TCR beta chain derives from a study of blood T cell repertoires in COVID-19. Germline lookup yields CDR1 KGHDR and CDR2 SFDVKD. The CDR3 length is 18 residues. V was pared by 4 bases and J by 1 base, with 7 bases of the junction left unmatched. The assay was immunoSEQ multiplex PCR, and TCRdb's table has in-frame clones only and misses some. The data show fewer than 350,000 clones, less than 95% seen once. This clone appeared a single time. The chain has TRBV24-1 and TRBJ2-3, with 13 bases aligning to TRBD2. The sample was PBMCs or T cells enriched from blood (not recorded which). The receptor was isolated from a man aged 40-50 years who had been exposed to COVID-19. The CDR3 loop reads CATSDSGLAGARTDTQYF. The CDR3 DNA follows: TGTGCCACCAGTGACTCCGGACTAGCGGGAGCTCGCACAGATACGCAGTATTTT.